These T cell receptor beta chains were read from a single sample in a study of CD8 T cells in Susac syndrome. TCRdb re-called the immunoSEQ multiplex PCR reads through MiXCR, storing one row per CDR3 protein. In the table there are roughly 120,000 distinct CDR3 sequences, approximately 94% of which are singletons. Sequencing was performed on CD4+ T cells from PBMCs. The source is a human donor with multiple sclerosis. The CDR3 runs from the conserved cysteine through the conserved F or W. D genes are given only for firm matches. Size is omitted from some rows. Given values are once, few, many or a class for expanded clones.

abundance: few; d_gene: TRBD1; j_gene: TRBJ1-1; v_gene: TRBV3-1; CDR3nt: TGTGCCAGCAGTCTTGACAGGGACGGCACTGAAGCTTTCTTT; CDR3aa: CASSLDRDGTEAFF
abundance: .; d_gene: .; j_gene: TRBJ1-3; v_gene: TRBV14; CDR3nt: TGTGCCAGCAGCCTAAGACTCCGGCAAGCTGGAAACACCATATATTTT; CDR3aa: CASSLRLRQAGNTIYF
abundance: .; d_gene: .; j_gene: TRBJ2-7; v_gene: TRBV24-1; CDR3nt: TGTGCCACCAGTGATCCGGCGGCCGACGACCGGAACGAGCAGTACTTC; CDR3aa: CATSDPAADDRNEQYF
abundance: .; d_gene: .; j_gene: TRBJ1-4; v_gene: TRBV25-1; CDR3nt: TGTGCCAGCAGTGCAGGTGCTAATGAAAAACTGTTTTTT; CDR3aa: CASSAGANEKLFF
abundance: .; d_gene: .; j_gene: TRBJ2-3; v_gene: TRBV3-1; CDR3nt: TGTGCCAGCAGCCCCAAGGGTGGTGCGGGTACGCAGTATTTT; CDR3aa: CASSPKGGAGTQYF
abundance: .; d_gene: .; j_gene: TRBJ1-1; v_gene: TRBV29-1; CDR3nt: TGCAGCGCTAGAAGGACCCAGAACACTGAAGCTTTCTTT; CDR3aa: CSARRTQNTEAFF
abundance: .; d_gene: .; j_gene: TRBJ2-2; v_gene: TRBV24-1; CDR3nt: TGTGCCACCAGTGATTCCCAATCCACAGGGCCCGGGGAGCTGTTTTTT; CDR3aa: CATSDSQSTGPGELFF
abundance: .; d_gene: .; j_gene: TRBJ1-2; v_gene: TRBV7-2; CDR3nt: TGTGCCAGCAGCTTAGGGCCCGCCAGTCGAGGCTACACCTTC; CDR3aa: CASSLGPASRGYTF
abundance: .; d_gene: TRBD2; j_gene: TRBJ2-1; v_gene: TRBV11-2; CDR3nt: TGTGCCAGCAGCTTAGAGGGGGATCTAGGACTAGCGGGAGCCCGTCCCTACAATGAGCAGTTCTTC; CDR3aa: CASSLEGDLGLAGARPYNEQFF
abundance: few; d_gene: .; j_gene: TRBJ2-2; v_gene: TRBV7-2; CDR3nt: TGTGCCAGCAGCTTAAGGGCACTCGCGAACACCGGGGAGCTTTTTTTT; CDR3aa: CASSLRALANTGELFF
abundance: .; d_gene: .; j_gene: TRBJ2-5; v_gene: TRBV7-2; CDR3nt: TGTGCCAGCAGCCCGGGACCGGCCAGAGAGACCCAGTACTTC; CDR3aa: CASSPGPARETQYF
abundance: .; d_gene: .; j_gene: TRBJ2-3; v_gene: TRBV5-6; CDR3nt: TGTGCCAGCAGCTTGGTTTGGCAGGGGACAGATACGCAGTATTTT; CDR3aa: CASSLVWQGTDTQYF
abundance: .; d_gene: .; j_gene: TRBJ1-2; v_gene: TRBV10-3; CDR3nt: TGTGCCATCACTCAGGGCTCCTATGGCTACACCTTC; CDR3aa: CAITQGSYGYTF
abundance: .; d_gene: TRBD1; j_gene: TRBJ1-2; v_gene: TRBV5-1; CDR3nt: TGCGCCAGCAGCGTGGGACAGCACCCGGGGTATGGCTACACCTTC; CDR3aa: CASSVGQHPGYGYTF
abundance: .; d_gene: TRBD2; j_gene: TRBJ2-2; v_gene: TRBV7-9; CDR3nt: TGTGCCAGCCCCGTTGGTAGCGGGTCGTTACGCGTCACCGGGGAGCTGTTTTTT; CDR3aa: CASPVGSGSLRVTGELFF
abundance: .; d_gene: TRBD1; j_gene: TRBJ1-3; v_gene: TRBV6-5; CDR3nt: TGTGCCAGCAGATCGACAGGGAACGGAAACACCATATATTTT; CDR3aa: CASRSTGNGNTIYF
abundance: .; d_gene: TRBD1; j_gene: TRBJ2-1; v_gene: TRBV5-6; CDR3nt: TGTGCCAGCAGCTCACGGACCTCCGAGACAGGGTTCTACAATGAGCAGTTCTTC; CDR3aa: CASSSRTSETGFYNEQFF
abundance: .; d_gene: .; j_gene: TRBJ1-2; v_gene: TRBV5-1; CDR3nt: TGCGCCAGCAGCTTTCGGGAGGGGTCGGGCTACACCTTC; CDR3aa: CASSFREGSGYTF